This T cell receptor beta chain was sequenced during a study of T-cell reconstitution after alpha-beta-depleted transplantation in children. Trimming stripped 6 bases from V and 6 bases from J, with 13 bases between. The CDR3 consists of 13 residues. Germline V gene sequence: CDR1 SGHRS, CDR2 YFSETQ. About this clonotype: The conserved phenylalanine or tryptophan normally closing the CDR3 is absent here, so this likely arose from a read error.

Unique molecular identifiers tagged the TCRbeta library. TCRdb called the PCR reads again in MiXCR, with one record for every CDR3 protein. This sample has roughly 220,000 distinct CDR3 sequences; about 8.8% occur once, and the top ten carry about 5%. The sequencing used PBMCs from the stem cell graft donor, collected from the stem cell graft. The chain joins TRBV5-1 to TRBJ2-1; maybe TRBD2 (6 bases). This receptor was obtained from a human donor who donated a stem cell graft to a child with SCID. CDR3 sequence: CASTLRGINEQFV. The DNA of the CDR3 is TGCGCCAGCACCCTACGGGGGATCAATGAGCAGTTCGTC.